This T cell receptor (beta chain) emerged from a study of siplizumab effects on memory and regulatory T cells (dated by TCRdb to about 2019). Regarding the complete study: Across roughly eight responder-stimulator pairs, mixed lymphocyte reactions were run as pairs, about 1 with siplizumab at approximately 0.91 ug/mL and about 1 without drug. The study looked at the effect of siplizumab, an anti-CD2 antibody, on alloreactive T-cell subsets in allogeneic mixed lymphocyte reactions made from human PBMCs. What the research found in general, with its limitations: Among mappable alloreactive CD4+ clones, an average Treg-derived fraction of 68.8% was observed with siplizumab, compared with 26.9% in control reactions. The suppressive function of proliferating Tregs from siplizumab cultures was not functionally confirmed. Because sequences at frequencies below about 10^-5 were poorly captured, only a minor fraction of alloreactive clones could be mapped back to unstimulated subsets. Greater diversity appeared to be present in unstimulated naive T cells than in memory T cells, and a substantial contribution to the alloresponse seemed to be made by naive cells. The cumulative frequency of alloreactive sequences traceable to unstimulated CD4+ memory T cells was significantly reduced by siplizumab. Roughly 75-95% of proliferating CD4+ or CD8+ clones could not be assigned a naive or memory phenotype.

Receptors were amplified or captured by the immunoSEQ multiplex PCR assay. Approximately 100,000 TCR templates per sample were assayed on the deep sequencing platform. Genomic DNA extracted from sorted T cells was used for TCRbeta CDR3 sequencing. For the original study's pipeline: The R programming language was used for clonal analysis of the TCRbeta CDR3 data. Alloreactive CD4+ and CD8+ clones were identified by comparing unstimulated samples to CFSE-low samples taken after the reaction. Alloreactive CD4+ clones were assigned to regulatory or non-regulatory origin by matching sequences to sorted unstimulated Treg and non-Treg repertoires. TCRdb retrieved this table from immuneACCESS and kept in-frame rearrangements only. Not all clones are present; in checked studies, unresolved V genes account for under half, and no reason is known for the remainder. V and J calls and clone size come straight from that table; D and trimming were deduced from the DNA. For this sample the table gives around 7,400 clones, of which about 40% were detected only once. The ten largest clones take up roughly 5% of the sample.

To note about this clone: The antigen it binds to is not known. Qualities for individual bases were not recorded, and no much larger clone is one base off.

Mixed lymphocyte reaction cells were cocultured at 37°C for about six days. Responder PBMCs were labelled with CFSE and stimulator PBMCs with Violet Dye, then combined at a 1:1 ratio. Sorted unstimulated T cells and proliferating T cells recovered from mixed lymphocyte reactions underwent TCRbeta CDR3 sequencing. Fresh whole blood from 9 to 11 HLA-typed healthy donors was used to isolate PBMCs. Proliferating CFSE-low responder T cells were FACS-sorted after the mixed lymphocyte reaction for TCR sequencing. Sequencing input: CFSE-low (dividing) CD8+ T cells sorted from an allogeneic mixed lymphocyte reaction. The clonotype was recovered from a human donor in good health; the cells came from an allogeneic mixed lymphocyte reaction.

The CDR3 corresponds to CASSTFRTSGSRNTGELFF. The DNA sequence reads TGTGCCAGTAGTACCTTCAGGACTAGCGGGAGTAGAAACACCGGGGAGCTGTTTTTT. The chain couples TRBV19 to TRBJ2-2, with 13 bases aligning to TRBD2. Via the germline V gene (reference sequence), CDR1 is LNHDA and CDR2 SQIVND. After removal of 4 bases from V and 2 bases from J, the junction retains 10 bases not matched to a gene. CDR3 length: 19 amino acids, cysteine to phenylalanine. Only CDR3 DNA remains: 57 bases, in frame from the first base.